The 8 T cell receptor beta chains given below trace back to one sample, sequenced in a study of T cell responses to AZD1222 COVID-19 vaccine. Assay used: immunoSEQ multiplex PCR; TCRdb lists only in-frame clones, some missing. The sample carries approximately 140,000 clones, approximately 90% recorded once. The sample was peripheral blood, taken 28 days after the second AZD1222 dose. These receptors all come from an adult who received the AZD1222 COVID-19 vaccine.

The V gene is TRBV2, the J gene TRBJ1-2, with no clear D. Trimming left V 2 bases short and J 5 bases short, with 9 bases between. The CDR3 loop spans 13 amino acids. CDR1 and CDR2 from the germline V gene are SNHLY and FYNNEI. The CDR3 coding sequence is TGTGCCAGCAGTGAAAAGCAGACTTATGGCTACACCTTC. This sequence encodes CASSEKQTYGYTF.

The J gene is TRBJ1-1, the V gene TRBV28; no reliable D call. Germline V CDR1 and CDR2: MDHEN, SYDVKM. The V and J ends lost 5 bases and 2 bases respectively, with 6 bases between them. The CDR3 totals 12 residues. The CDR3: CASSGLNTEAFF. The CDR3 nucleotides read TGTGCCAGCAGTGGGCTCAACACTGAAGCTTTCTTT.

This clone is a singleton in its sample. The chain joins TRBV2 to TRBJ1-1; unclear D gene. Germline CDR1 and CDR2: SNHLY and FYNNEI. Trimming took 3 bases from V and 3 from J, leaving 8 bases between them. The CDR3 is 13 residues long. The CDR3 is CASSEMGDTEAFF. The DNA for the CDR3 is TGTGCCAGCAGTGAGATGGGAGACACTGAAGCTTTCTTT.

The chain uses TRBV9 and TRBJ2-3, with D perhaps matching TRBD2 (6 bases). CDR3 length: 15 residues. Germline V gives CDR1 SGDLS, CDR2 YYNGEE. Trimming shortened V by 0 bases and J by 4 bases, and 12 bases separated the two germline ends. CDR3: CASSVAAGLSDTQYF. DNA for the CDR3: TGTGCCAGCAGCGTAGCTGCGGGGCTATCAGATACGCAGTATTTT.

The chain links TRBV27 to TRBJ2-7, with 7 positions matching TRBD2. This CDR3 contains 17 residues. Germline-derived CDR1 and CDR2 are MNHEY and SMNVEV (reference sequence). With 6 bases clipped from V and 1 base from J, the junction kept 15 bases outside the gene matches. DNA for the CDR3: TGTGCCAGCAGGCTACTTTGGGGGGGTGGCGAGTCCTACGAGCAGTACGTC. Its translation: CASRLLWGGGESYEQYV.

The sample holds a few counts of this clone. The V call is TRBV19, the J call TRBJ1-2, with D perhaps TRBD1 (5 bases). The length of the CDR3 is 18 residues. Germline V lookup: CDR1 LNHDA, CDR2 SQIVND (reference sequence). The V end lost 1 base, the J end lost 2 bases, and 20 bases lay between the germline ends. The CDR3 sequence: CASSIASSIRTSNYGYTF. Here the CDR3 DNA reads TGTGCCAGTAGTATAGCCAGTTCGATTCGGACATCCAACTATGGCTACACCTTC.

This sequence joins TRBV11-2 and TRBJ2-6; tentatively, D is TRBD2 (6 bases). From germline, CDR1 is SGHAT and CDR2 FQNNGV. This CDR3 region has 17 residues. The ends were cut back, 1 base at V and 0 bases at J, with 10 bases in the middle. CDR3 nucleotides: TGTGCCAGCAGCTTAGGGGCCGGGGGCTCTGGGGCCAACGTCCTGACTTTC. It codes for CASSLGAGGSGANVLTF.

The V gene is TRBV27, the J gene TRBJ1-2; TRBD1 matches at 7 bases. The CDR3 has 15 amino acids. After removal of 6 bases from V and 1 base from J, the junction contained 8 bases not matched to a gene. Germline CDR1 reads MNHEY; CDR2 reads SMNVEV (reference sequence). The CDR3 coding sequence is TGTGCCAGCAGGACCGGGACAGTCAATAACTATGGCTACACCTTC. As protein: CASRTGTVNNYGYTF.